This T cell receptor (beta chain) was profiled in a study of tumor-infiltrating lymphocytes in primary liver carcinoma. General study points: It was tumor-adjacent and tumor-blood pairs that overlapped less than tumor region pairs did.

Germline CDR1 is SGHRS and CDR2 is YFSETQ. The CDR3 runs 16 residues. A constant-region primer primed TCR beta cDNA synthesis from about 0.45 ug of total RNA. Sequencing libraries for TCR beta derived from three nested multiplex PCR rounds that used slightly modified ARM-PCR. It was with TRBV1-TRBV30 forward primers and a C-beta reverse primer that the first two PCR rounds were run, at roughly 10 cycles each. In TCRdb, the multiplex PCR reads were re-called with MiXCR into one record per CDR3 protein. Among almost 200,000 distinct CDR3 sequences listed, roughly two thirds were seen once. Details on this clonotype: Antigen: not known. At one of its ends the junction is not consistent with the germline gene, which may arise from a read error.

Unsorted whole blood yielded blood RNA, and germline DNA was extracted as well. The chain uses TRBV5-1 and TRBJ2-1; D tentatively fits TRBD1 or TRBD2 (5 bases each). The sequence was obtained from a woman in her sixties or seventies with primary liver carcinoma and hepatitis B virus infection. Material: peripheral blood. In DNA form, the CDR3 reads TGCGCCAGCAGCTTGGCCGGGGCGGCTTCTTACAATGAGCAATTCTTT. Translating it yields CASSLAGAASYNEQFF.